This T cell receptor beta chain is drawn from a study of cytomegalovirus exposure and HLA in healthy donors. Study-wide findings and caveats: Overall, approximately 150 TCR beta chains were annotated as cytomegalovirus-associated. Both high specificity and high sensitivity reportedly marked the classifier's diagnosis of cytomegalovirus status. In a later analysis, first-cohort TCR clusters were found to tend to co-occur in the approximately 120 validation repertoires.

This clone has a single count. Antigen: not known. The V end lost 6 bases, the J end lost 6 bases, and 11 bases lay between the germline ends. The CDR3 is made up of 12 amino acids. CDR1 is MNHEY, CDR2 SMNVEV, per germline (reference sequence). Using immunoSEQ multiplex PCR, the repertoire was profiled, and TCRdb retains in-frame clones only, with some absent. This table has about 110,000 clones, about 88% appearing once. The chain has TRBV27 and TRBJ1-2; D might be TRBD1 (5 bases). Input material: PBMCs. The clonotype comes from a woman aged 18-30 years in good health and CMV-seronegative. The CDR3 coding sequence is TGTGCCAGCAGGGGAAGGGGCCATGGCTACACCTTC. Translation: CASRGRGHGYTF.